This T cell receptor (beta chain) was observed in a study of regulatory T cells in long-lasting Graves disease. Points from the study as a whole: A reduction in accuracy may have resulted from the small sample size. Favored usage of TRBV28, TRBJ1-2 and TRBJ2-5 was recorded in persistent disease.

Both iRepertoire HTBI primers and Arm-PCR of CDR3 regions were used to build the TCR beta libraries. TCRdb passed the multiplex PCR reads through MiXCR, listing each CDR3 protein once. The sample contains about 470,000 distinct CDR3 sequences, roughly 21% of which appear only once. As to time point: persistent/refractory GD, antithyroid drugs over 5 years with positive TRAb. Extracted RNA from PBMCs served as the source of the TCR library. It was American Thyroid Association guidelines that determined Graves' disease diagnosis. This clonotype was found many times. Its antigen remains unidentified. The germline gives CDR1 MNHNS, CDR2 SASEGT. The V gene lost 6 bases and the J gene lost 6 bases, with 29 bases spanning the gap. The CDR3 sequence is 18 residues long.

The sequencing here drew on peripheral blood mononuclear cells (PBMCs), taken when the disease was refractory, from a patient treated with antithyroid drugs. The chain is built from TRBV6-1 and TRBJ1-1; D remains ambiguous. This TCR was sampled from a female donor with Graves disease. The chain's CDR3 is CASRPRASSSPLDAEAFF. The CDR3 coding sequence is TGTGCCAGCAGGCCCCGGGCCAGCTCATCACCCCTGGACGCTGAAGCTTTCTTT.